This T cell receptor beta chain was captured in a study of Graves' ophthalmopathy and Graves' hyperthyroidism (dated by TCRdb to the late 2010s). The study in broad terms: Hyperthyroidism was considered stable if no progression to ophthalmopathy occurred within 18 months of follow-up. The study used signatures of the TCR beta repertoire to tell Graves' ophthalmopathy apart from Graves' hyperthyroidism and to predict which patients would progress to ophthalmopathy. In total, 135 blood samples were TCR-sequenced: fewer than 50 ophthalmopathy, under 80 hyperthyroidism and roughly 17 hyperthyroidism-to-ophthalmopathy patients. To explore V-J signatures that distinguish ophthalmopathy from hyperthyroidism, a discovery set of 100 patients was enrolled, made up of 40 to 45 with ophthalmopathy and around 57 with stable hyperthyroidism. For independent validation, a separate cohort was made up of approximately 19 hyperthyroidism patients plus 17 patients who later progressed from hyperthyroidism to ophthalmopathy. In six or seven hyperthyroidism patients, the T-cell repertoires found in thyroid tissue were compared with those found in blood. Once sampling was done, hyperthyroidism patients were given methimazole at a starting dose of 30 mg daily, while ophthalmopathy patients were given high-dose intravenous methylprednisolone.

This clonotype was seen at least ten times. It has no known antigen specificity. One base away there is no much larger clone; base qualities are not given. The hyperthyroidism patients were 18 to 65 years old and newly diagnosed, with a disease duration of less than 2 months. Patients were excluded if they had other autoimmune diseases, uncontrolled infections, pregnancy or lactation. Diagnosis was based on clinical symptoms, serum thyroxine, TRAb, thyroid ultrasound and orbital computed tomography. Total RNA was extracted with Trizol reagent and quality-checked on an Agilent 2100 Bioanalyzer. For repertoire sequencing, TCR beta CDR3 regions were amplified from RNA transcripts. The first round of RT-PCR was done with HTBI primers and the Qiagen OneStep RT-PCR kit, and was followed by a second round of multiplex PCR, then size selection and purification. The libraries underwent paired-end sequencing with 100 bp reads on an Illumina HiSeq2000. The original pipeline was this. Reads were processed with SOAPnuke, discarding reads with adapters, uncalled bases, mean Phred below 15, or no exact constant-primer or identifier match. COPE v1.2.5 was used to merge high-quality paired reads. Each unique nucleotide sequence was defined as a clonotype, and clonotypes were aligned to IMGT TRB V, D and J references with MiTCR v1.1. The analysis was limited to V-J combinations with a frequency above 0.0001, which together covered 99.2% of repertoires. A TCR clonal expansion and chaos score per V-J combination was defined as the ratio of F50 clonal expansion to chaos observed in the TCRdist matrix. Welch's t-statistics and random forest were used to reduce features to some 13 V-J combinations, which were fed into a naive Bayes classifier. The similarity between thyroid and blood repertoires was quantified using the Morisita-Horn index. Starting from the raw public reads, TCRdb applied fastp trimming at Q25, assembled clones with MiXCR and retained in-frame beta chains. Rows are unified per CDR3 protein, each entry keeping the most common DNA and genes. The V and J calls reflect TCRdb's pipeline rather than the authors' work. This sample has over a million distinct CDR3 sequences in its table, and about two fifths of those were observed once. In total, the top ten clones hold around 10% of the sample.

The germline V gene (reference sequence) gives CDR1 as SEHNR and CDR2 as FQNEAQ. The CDR3 runs 16 amino acids, cysteine and phenylalanine included. Only the CDR3 DNA stays, 48 bases, in frame from base 1. Ends trimmed: V by 5 bases, J by 5 bases; bases unmatched to a gene: 11. Broad study findings and their caveats: In validation, the model predicted ophthalmopathy progression with over 60% sensitivity and roughly 72% specificity; fewer than 15 predicted patients were CT-confirmed with GO in a median of approximately six months. Most expanded thyroid clonotypes with frequency above 0.001 were also detected in blood, suggesting blood repertoires may reflect the thyroid immune response. The 13-signature model separated ophthalmopathy from stable hyperthyroidism with approximately 90% sensitivity and less than 83% specificity in cross-validation, and 80%/75% in the test set. Sample size was not statistically predetermined, and group allocation was not concealed from the investigators.

Sequencing was performed on peripheral blood or thyroid tissue (not recorded which). This receptor was identified in an adult man with Graves' hyperthyroidism. The rearranged chain carries TRBV7-9 and TRBJ2-5; 10 bases in between match TRBD2. This receptor has the CDR3 CASSVKSGGGSETQYF. The DNA reads TGTGCCAGCAGCGTGAAAAGCGGGGGGGGTTCGGAGACCCAGTACTTC.